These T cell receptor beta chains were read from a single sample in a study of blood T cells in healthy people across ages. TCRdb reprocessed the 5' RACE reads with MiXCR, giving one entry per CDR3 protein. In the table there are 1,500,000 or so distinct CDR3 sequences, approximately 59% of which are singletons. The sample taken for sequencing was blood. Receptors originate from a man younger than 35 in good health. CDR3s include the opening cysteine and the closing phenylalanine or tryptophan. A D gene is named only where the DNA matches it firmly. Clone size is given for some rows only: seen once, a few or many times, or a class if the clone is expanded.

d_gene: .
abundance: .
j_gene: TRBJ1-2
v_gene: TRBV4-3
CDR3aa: CASSQGHTGLDGYTF
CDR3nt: TGCGCCAGCAGCCAAGGCCACACAGGTTTAGATGGCTACACCTTC

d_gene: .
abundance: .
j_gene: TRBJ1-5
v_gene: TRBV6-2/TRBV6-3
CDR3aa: CASSYTGSNQPQHF
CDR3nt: TGTGCCAGCAGCTACACTGGAAGCAATCAGCCCCAGCATTTT

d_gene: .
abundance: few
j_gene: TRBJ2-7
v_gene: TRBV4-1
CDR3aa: CASSAEPGHYYEQYF
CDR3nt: TGCGCCAGCAGCGCCGAGCCGGGACACTACTACGAGCAGTACTTC

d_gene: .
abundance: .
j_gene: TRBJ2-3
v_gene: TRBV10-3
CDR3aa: CAISAGTGTDTQYF
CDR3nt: TGTGCCATCAGTGCCGGGACCGGCACAGATACGCAGTATTTT

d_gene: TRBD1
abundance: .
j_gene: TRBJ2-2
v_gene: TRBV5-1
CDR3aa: CASSLPTGGNTGELFF
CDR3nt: TGCGCCAGCAGCTTGCCGACAGGGGGTAACACCGGGGAGCTGTTTTTT

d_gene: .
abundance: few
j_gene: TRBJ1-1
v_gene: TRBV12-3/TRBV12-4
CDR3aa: CASSLGETNTEAFF
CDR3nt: TGTGCCAGCAGTTTAGGTGAGACGAACACTGAAGCTTTCTTT

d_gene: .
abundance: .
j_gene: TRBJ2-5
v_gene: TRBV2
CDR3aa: CASDLRLGRSQETQYF
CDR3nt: TGTGCCAGCGACCTCAGACTCGGGCGGTCACAAGAGACCCAGTACTTC

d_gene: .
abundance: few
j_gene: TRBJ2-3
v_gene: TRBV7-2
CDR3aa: CASSTLGTDTQYF
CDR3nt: TGTGCCAGCAGCACACTAGGAACAGATACGCAGTATTTT

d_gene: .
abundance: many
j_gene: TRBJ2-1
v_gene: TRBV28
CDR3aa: CASSSVYNEQFF
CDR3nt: TGTGCCAGCAGCTCAGTATACAATGAGCAGTTCTTC

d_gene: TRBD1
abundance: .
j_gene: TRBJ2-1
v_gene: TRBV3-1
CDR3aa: CASSGGQGWYNEQFF
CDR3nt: TGTGCCAGCAGTGGGGGACAGGGTTGGTACAATGAGCAGTTCTTC

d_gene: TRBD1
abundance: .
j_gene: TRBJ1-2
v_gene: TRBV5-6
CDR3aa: CASTEGDRGGYTF
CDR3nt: TGTGCCAGCACGGAGGGTGACAGGGGTGGCTACACCTTC

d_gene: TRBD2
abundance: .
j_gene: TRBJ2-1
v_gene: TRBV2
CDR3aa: CASWAGGYNEQFF
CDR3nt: TGTGCCAGCTGGGCGGGGGGATACAATGAGCAGTTCTTC

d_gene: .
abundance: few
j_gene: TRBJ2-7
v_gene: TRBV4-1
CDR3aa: CASSQQTGGGSYEQYF
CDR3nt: TGCGCCAGCAGCCAGCAGACAGGTGGGGGGTCCTACGAGCAGTACTTC

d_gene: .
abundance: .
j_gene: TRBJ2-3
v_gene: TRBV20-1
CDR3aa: CSARSAGVGTDTQYF
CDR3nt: TGCAGTGCTAGAAGCGCGGGCGTAGGCACAGATACGCAGTATTTT

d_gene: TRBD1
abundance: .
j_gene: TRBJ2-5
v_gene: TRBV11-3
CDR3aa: CASSFRDRDQETQYF
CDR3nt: TGTGCCAGCAGCTTCCGGGACAGGGACCAAGAGACCCAGTACTTC

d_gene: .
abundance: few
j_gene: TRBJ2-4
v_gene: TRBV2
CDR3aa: CASRQGALQLAKNIQYF
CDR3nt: TGTGCCAGCAGGCAGGGAGCGCTCCAACTAGCCAAAAACATTCAGTACTTC

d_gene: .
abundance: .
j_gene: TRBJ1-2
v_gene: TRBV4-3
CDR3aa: CASSQETRGLGYTF
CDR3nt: TGCGCCAGCAGCCAAGAGACGAGGGGGTTAGGCTACACCTTC

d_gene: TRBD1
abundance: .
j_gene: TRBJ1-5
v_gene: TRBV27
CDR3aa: CASSLNKSWTGVAQPQHF
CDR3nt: TGTGCCAGCAGTTTAAATAAGTCTTGGACAGGGGTAGCGCAGCCCCAGCATTTT

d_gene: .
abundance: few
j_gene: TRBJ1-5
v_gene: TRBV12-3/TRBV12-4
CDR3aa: CASSFWGGNQPQHF
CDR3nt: TGTGCCAGCAGTTTTTGGGGTGGCAATCAGCCCCAGCATTTT

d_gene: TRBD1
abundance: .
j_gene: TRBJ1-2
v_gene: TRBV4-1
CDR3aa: CASSQTPGGSNYGYTF
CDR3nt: TGCGCCAGCAGCCAAACCCCAGGGGGGTCTAACTATGGCTACACCTTC

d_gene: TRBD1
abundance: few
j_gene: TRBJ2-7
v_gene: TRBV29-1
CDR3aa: CSVSGTGGLNEQYF
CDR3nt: TGCAGCGTGAGCGGGACAGGGGGTCTTAACGAGCAGTACTTC

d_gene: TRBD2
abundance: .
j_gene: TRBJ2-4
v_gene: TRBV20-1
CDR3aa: CSAKTLIAGVPKNIQYF
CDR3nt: TGCAGTGCCAAAACGCTCATAGCGGGAGTACCCAAAAACATTCAGTACTTC

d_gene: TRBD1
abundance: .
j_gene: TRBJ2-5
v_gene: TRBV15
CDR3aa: CATSRGAEGQGQETQYF
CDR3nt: TGTGCCACCAGCAGAGGAGCCGAGGGACAGGGGCAAGAGACCCAGTACTTC

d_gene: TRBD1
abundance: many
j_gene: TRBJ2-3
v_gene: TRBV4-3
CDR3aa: CASSQDRGTDTQYF
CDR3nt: TGTGCCAGCAGCCAAGACAGGGGCACAGATACGCAGTATTTT

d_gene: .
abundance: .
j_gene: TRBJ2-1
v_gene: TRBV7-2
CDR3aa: CASSLVAQGYNEQFF
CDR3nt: TGTGCCAGCAGCTTAGTTGCCCAGGGGTACAATGAGCAGTTCTTC

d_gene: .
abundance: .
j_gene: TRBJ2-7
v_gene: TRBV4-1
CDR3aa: CASSRQPAYNEQYF
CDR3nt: TGCGCCAGCAGCAGACAACCGGCCTACAATGAGCAGTACTTC

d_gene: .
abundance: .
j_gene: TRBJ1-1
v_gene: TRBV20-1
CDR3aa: CSASSENTEAFF
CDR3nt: TGCAGTGCTAGTTCTGAGAACACTGAAGCTTTCTTT

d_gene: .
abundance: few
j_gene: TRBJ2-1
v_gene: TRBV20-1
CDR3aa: CSAITGQYSYNEQFF
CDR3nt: TGCAGTGCCATTACGGGACAATACTCCTACAATGAGCAGTTCTTC

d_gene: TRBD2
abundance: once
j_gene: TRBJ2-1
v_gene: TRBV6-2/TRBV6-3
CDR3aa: CASGTLGLAGVYNEQFF
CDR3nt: TGTGCCAGCGGGACATTGGGACTAGCGGGAGTCTACAATGAGCAGTTCTTC

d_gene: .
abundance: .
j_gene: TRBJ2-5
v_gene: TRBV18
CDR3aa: CASSPTGMETRYF
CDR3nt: TGTGCCAGCTCACCGACGGGAATGGAGACCCGGTACTTC

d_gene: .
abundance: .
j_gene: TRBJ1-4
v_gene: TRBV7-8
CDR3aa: CASSPRALREKLFF
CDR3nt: TGTGCCAGCAGCCCCCGAGCATTGAGGGAAAAACTGTTTTTT

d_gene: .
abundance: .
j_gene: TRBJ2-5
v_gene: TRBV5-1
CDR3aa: CASSLGVEGRTLYF
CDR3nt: TGCGCCAGCAGCTTGGGGGTAGAGGGGAGAACCTTGTACTTC

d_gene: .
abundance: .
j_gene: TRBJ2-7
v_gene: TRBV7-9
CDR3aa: CASSLEKGLLRYEQYF
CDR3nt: TGTGCCAGCAGCTTAGAAAAGGGACTCCTGAGATACGAGCAGTACTTC

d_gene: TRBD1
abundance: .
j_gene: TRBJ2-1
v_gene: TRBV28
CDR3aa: CASSRTGDDEQFF
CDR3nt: TGTGCCAGCTCCAGGACAGGGGACGATGAGCAGTTCTTC

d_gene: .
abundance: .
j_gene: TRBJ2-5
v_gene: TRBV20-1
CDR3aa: CSAREATRGAPYNEQYF
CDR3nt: TGCAGTGCTAGAGAAGCCACCCGGGGGGCCCCCTACAATGAGCAGTACTTC

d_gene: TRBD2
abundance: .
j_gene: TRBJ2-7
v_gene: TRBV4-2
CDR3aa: CASSPGTAGDEQYF
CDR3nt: TGTGCCAGCAGTCCCGGGACCGCGGGGGACGAGCAGTACTTC

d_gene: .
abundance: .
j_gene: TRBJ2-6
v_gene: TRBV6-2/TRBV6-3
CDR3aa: CATWKTDYSAGANVLTF
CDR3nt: TGTGCCACCTGGAAGACGGACTATTCGGCTGGGGCCAACGTCCTGACTTTC

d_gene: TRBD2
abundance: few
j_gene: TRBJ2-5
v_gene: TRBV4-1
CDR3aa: CASSQVGTSETQYF
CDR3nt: TGCGCCAGCAGCCAAGTGGGGACTAGCGAGACCCAGTACTTC

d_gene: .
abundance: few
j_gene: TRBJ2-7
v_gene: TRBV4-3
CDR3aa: CASSARQEDYEQYF
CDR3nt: TGCGCCAGCAGCGCCCGCCAAGAAGACTACGAGCAGTACTTC

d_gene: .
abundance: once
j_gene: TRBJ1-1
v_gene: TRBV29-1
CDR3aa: CSGSGFTEAFF
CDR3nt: TGCAGCGGATCAGGTTTTACTGAAGCTTTCTTT

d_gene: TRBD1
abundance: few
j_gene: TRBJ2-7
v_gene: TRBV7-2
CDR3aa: CASSQHRGQLYEQYF
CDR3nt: TGTGCCAGCAGCCAGCACAGGGGCCAGCTCTACGAGCAGTACTTC

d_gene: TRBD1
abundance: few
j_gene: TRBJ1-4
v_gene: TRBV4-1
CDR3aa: CASSPRQGANEKLFF
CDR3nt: TGCGCCAGCAGCCCGCGACAGGGGGCTAATGAAAAACTGTTTTTT

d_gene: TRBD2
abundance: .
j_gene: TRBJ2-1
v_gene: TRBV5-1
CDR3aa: CASSAYGLAGYYNEQFF
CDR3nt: TGCGCCAGCAGCGCTTACGGACTAGCGGGTTATTACAATGAGCAGTTCTTC

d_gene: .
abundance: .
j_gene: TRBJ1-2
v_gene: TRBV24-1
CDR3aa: CATSATVYYGYTF
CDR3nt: TGTGCCACCAGTGCGACAGTTTACTATGGCTACACCTTC

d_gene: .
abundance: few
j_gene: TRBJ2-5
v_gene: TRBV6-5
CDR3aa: CASRILETQYF
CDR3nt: TGTGCCAGCCGTATCCTGGAGACCCAGTACTTC

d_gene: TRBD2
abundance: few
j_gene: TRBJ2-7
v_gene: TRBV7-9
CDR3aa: CASRSTSGDSYEQYF
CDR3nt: TGTGCCAGCAGGTCAACTAGCGGGGACTCTTACGAGCAGTACTTC

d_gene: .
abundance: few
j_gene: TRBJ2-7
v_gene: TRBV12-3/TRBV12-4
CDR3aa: CASNINSEHEQYF
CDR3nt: TGTGCCAGCAACATAAATTCCGAACACGAGCAGTACTTC

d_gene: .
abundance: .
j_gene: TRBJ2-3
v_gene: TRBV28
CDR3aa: CASSLTPGLIFTDTQYF
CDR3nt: TGTGCCAGCAGTTTAACCCCCGGACTGATATTCACAGATACGCAGTATTTT

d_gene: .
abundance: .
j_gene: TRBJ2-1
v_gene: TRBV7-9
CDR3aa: CASSSFTTGWVEFF
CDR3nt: TGTGCCAGCAGCTCCTTTACGACCGGATGGGTTGAGTTCTTC

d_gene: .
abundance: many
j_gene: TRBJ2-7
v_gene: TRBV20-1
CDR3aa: CSACGWSPYEQYF
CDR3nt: TGCAGTGCTTGCGGCTGGAGCCCCTACGAGCAGTACTTC

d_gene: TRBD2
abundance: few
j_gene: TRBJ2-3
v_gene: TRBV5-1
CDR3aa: CASSFQTSGDTQYF
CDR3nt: TGCGCCAGCAGCTTCCAGACTAGCGGAGATACGCAGTATTTT

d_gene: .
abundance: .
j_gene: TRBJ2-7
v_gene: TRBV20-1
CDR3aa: CSARRGFSYEQYF
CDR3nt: TGCAGTGCTAGAAGAGGGTTCTCCTACGAGCAGTACTTC

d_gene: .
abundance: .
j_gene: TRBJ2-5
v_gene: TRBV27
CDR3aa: CASSLSSYGTETQYF
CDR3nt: TGTGCCAGCAGTTTATCGAGTTACGGGACGGAGACCCAGTACTTC

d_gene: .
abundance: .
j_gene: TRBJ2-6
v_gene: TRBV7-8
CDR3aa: CASSPPQGGGANVLTF
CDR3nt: TGTGCCAGCAGCCCACCACAGGGAGGTGGGGCCAACGTCCTGACTTTC